Shown below are 28 T cell receptor beta chains from a single sample sequenced in a study of blood T cell repertoires in COVID-19. Generated by immunoSEQ multiplex PCR, the TCRdb table keeps only in-frame clones and is missing some. The table includes around 280,000 clones, around nine tenths detected once. Sequencing input: PBMCs or T cells enriched from blood (not recorded which). All receptors come from a middle-aged woman who had recovered from COVID-19.

The gene calls are TRBV5-8 and TRBJ2-6, with D unresolved. Germline CDR1 SGHTS, CDR2 YDEGEE. V shed 2 bases and J shed 0 bases, with 9 bases lying between them. The CDR3 totals 16 residues. The CDR3 region has the DNA TGTGCCAGCAGCTTAAGACGGAGCTCTGGGGCCAACGTCCTGACTTTC. It codes for CASSLRRSSGANVLTF.

In its sample, this clone was seen once. V and J are TRBV6-5 and TRBJ2-7, with D tentatively TRBD1 (5 bases). Trimming shortened V by 0 bases and J by 0 bases, and 12 bases separated the two germline ends. The CDR3 loop spans 16 amino acids. CDR1 MNHEY and CDR2 SVGAGI come from the germline V gene. The CDR3 is CASSYSSLRASYEQYF. The CDR3 DNA follows: TGTGCCAGCAGTTACTCCTCCCTCAGGGCCTCCTACGAGCAGTACTTC.

The chain has TRBV18 and TRBJ2-3; 8 nucleotides match TRBD2. The CDR3 is made up of 16 amino acids. The V gene end was trimmed by 0 bases and the J gene end by 5 bases; junction bases not matched to a gene: 7. In germline, CDR1 is KGHSH, CDR2 LQKENI. The CDR3 loop is CASSPPSGLGGDTQYF. The CDR3 nucleotides are TGTGCCAGCTCACCACCGTCGGGACTAGGGGGAGATACGCAGTATTTT.

This chain links TRBV19 with TRBJ1-3; 9 positions agree with TRBD1. The CDR3 runs 15 residues. Germline V gene lookup returns CDR1 LNHDA and CDR2 SQIVND (reference sequence). Trimming took 8 bases from V and 3 from J; bases not matched to a gene: 8. CDR3 loop: CASAYTGGHGNTIYF. The CDR3 coding sequence is TGTGCCAGTGCCTATACAGGGGGCCATGGAAACACCATATATTTT.

This chain connects TRBV23-1 to TRBJ2-2; 8 nucleotides agree with TRBD1. TRBV23-1 falls under the ORF class, with uncertain function. There are 19 residues in the CDR3. V lost 4 bases to trimming and J lost 0 bases; unmatched junction nucleotides: 13. The CDR3 loop reads CASSLWAGQGATNTGELFF. The CDR3 DNA follows: TGCGCCAGCAGTCTCTGGGCCGGACAGGGTGCGACGAACACCGGGGAGCTGTTTTTT.

The CDR3 DNA reads as TGTGCCAGCAGTCCGGGTCGGGGCTACACCTTC. Protein product: CASSPGRGYTF. The chain has TRBV6-5 and TRBJ1-2, with D uncertain. Germline CDR1 is MNHEY and CDR2 is SVGAGI. V gave up 5 bases and J gave up 8 bases, with 9 bases separating them. The CDR3 has 11 residues.

The CDR3 nucleotides are TGTGCCAGCAGCCCGGGACTAGCGGGAGGGTGGGAGACCCAGTACTTC. Translated, it gives CASSPGLAGGWETQYF. J is TRBJ2-5 and V is TRBV3-1 (or the pseudogene TRBV3-2), with 16 positions matching TRBD2. The V gene's germline CDR1 is LGHDT and CDR2 YNNKEL (reference sequence). J was trimmed by 5 bases and V by 4 bases; bases with no gene match: 4. The CDR3 sequence is 16 residues long.

DNA for the CDR3: TGTGCCAGCAGCTTGGCTTACGGGAGCTCCTACGAGCAGTACTTC. Protein: CASSLAYGSSYEQYF. The chain combines TRBV5-5 with TRBJ2-7, with a possible D match to TRBD2 (6 bases). Trimming left V 0 bases short and J 0 bases short, with 10 bases between. Looked up from germline, CDR1 is SGHKS and CDR2 is YYEKEE (reference sequence). The CDR3 covers 15 residues.

In this sample, this clone turned up once. This sequence joins TRBV12-5 and TRBJ1-2, with a tentative D call TRBD1 (6 bases). The CDR3 has 16 residues. Trimming cost V 0 bases and J 6 bases, with 17 bases left between them. The germline CDR1 and CDR2 sequences are LGHNT and FRNRAP. DNA of the CDR3: TGTGCTAGTGGTTTGGTAGGGGGGGCCGGGACAAATGGCTACACCTTC. As protein: CASGLVGGAGTNGYTF.

This rearrangement joins TRBV5-1 to TRBJ1-4; 7 positions match TRBD1. Germline values: CDR1 SGHRS, CDR2 YFSETQ. V was clipped by 3 bases and J by 3 bases; unmatched bases: 5. CDR3 length: 15 amino acids. DNA of the CDR3: TGCGCCAGCAGCTGGAACAGGGGAGCTAATGAAAAACTGTTTTTT. It translates to CASSWNRGANEKLFF.

The gene calls are TRBV2 and TRBJ2-7; 10 nucleotides match TRBD2. With V trimmed by 1 base and J by 5 bases, 5 bases remained unmatched. The CDR3 sequence is 15 residues long. CDR1 is SNHLY, CDR2 FYNNEI, per germline. CDR3 sequence reads: CASSEELAGDNEQYF. CDR3 in DNA: TGTGCCAGCAGTGAAGAGCTAGCGGGAGACAACGAGCAGTACTTC.

V is TRBV5-1 and J is TRBJ1-2, with 9 bases fitting TRBD1. CDR1 is SGHRS and CDR2 is YFSETQ in the germline V gene. The CDR3 loop spans 15 amino acids. The trim removed 0 bases at V and 7 bases at J, leaving 7 bases unmatched. CDR3 amino acids: CASSLALNRGLGYTF. The CDR3, as DNA: TGCGCCAGCAGCTTGGCCCTAAACAGGGGGCTTGGCTACACCTTC.

The chain combines TRBV7-2 with TRBJ1-1; no clear D. The CDR3 consists of 13 residues. The germline V gene encodes CDR1 SGHTA and CDR2 FQGNSA. Between the trimmed V and J ends, which lost 1 base and 6 bases, there was a span of 9 bases. CDR3 DNA: TGTGCCAGCAGCTTAGGTCGTACAGCTGAAGCTTTCTTT. Translated, it gives CASSLGRTAEAFF.

The chain uses TRBV19 and TRBJ1-2, with 10 bases that match TRBD1. Germline trimming cut 4 bases from V and 8 bases from J; bases unmatched to any gene: 10. Germline V gene sequence: CDR1 LNHDA, CDR2 SQIVND (reference sequence). The CDR3 sequence is 15 residues long. The CDR3 protein is CASSTYRDRGLGYTF. CDR3 sequence (DNA): TGTGCCAGTAGTACCTACCGGGACAGGGGATTGGGCTACACCTTC.

The DNA of the CDR3 is TGTGCCAGCATCAAAATCCCGCAGGGGGCGAACACTGAAGCTTTCTTT. It encodes CASIKIPQGANTEAFF. V usage is TRBV2 and J usage is TRBJ1-1, with 8 bases lining up with TRBD1. J lost 1 base, V lost 7 bases, and 11 bases had no gene match. The germline CDR1 and CDR2 sequences are SNHLY and FYNNEI. The CDR3 is made up of 16 amino acids.

The V and J genes are TRBV6-5 and TRBJ1-4; D is unclear. Trimming pared 2 bases from V and 4 bases from J, leaving 5 bases between. Germline CDR1 reads MNHEY; CDR2 reads SVGAGI. CDR3 length: 13 residues. The CDR3 DNA reads as TGTGCCAGCAGTTACGATAGTAATGAAAAACTGTTTTTT. Translated: CASSYDSNEKLFF.

The gene calls are TRBV2 and TRBJ1-2, with TRBD1 as a possible D gene (5 bases). The germline V gene encodes CDR1 SNHLY and CDR2 FYNNEI. V was clipped by 5 bases and J by 7 bases, with 20 bases between them. This CDR3 has 15 amino acids. CDR3 coding DNA: TGTGCCAGCAGTCGACAGCTCCTTGCGGAGGGTGGCTACACCTTC. It yields the protein CASSRQLLAEGGYTF.

J is TRBJ1-2 and V is TRBV2; 9 bases are a match to TRBD1. V lost 6 bases, J lost 4 bases, and 9 bases stayed unmatched. The germline gives CDR1 SNHLY, CDR2 FYNNEI. CDR3 length equals 15 residues. This CDR3 reads CASRKGQGQVYGYTF. CDR3 bases: TGTGCCAGCAGAAAGGGACAGGGTCAGGTCTATGGCTACACCTTC.

The chain links TRBV6-5 to TRBJ2-7; 9 nucleotides line up with TRBD1. CDR3 length: 15 amino acids. Germline loops: CDR1 MNHEY, CDR2 SVGAGI. The J segment lost 2 bases and the V segment lost 7 bases, leaving 9 bases of the junction unmatched. CDR3 region: CASKPGTGNPYEQYF. The DNA of the CDR3 is TGTGCCAGCAAGCCCGGGACAGGGAACCCCTACGAGCAGTACTTC.

V and J are TRBV3-1 (or the pseudogene TRBV3-2) and TRBJ2-7; 12 bases line up with TRBD2. The CDR3 is 15 amino acids. V lost 1 base, J lost 3 bases, and 1 base stayed unmatched. The germline gives CDR1 LGHDT, CDR2 YNNKEL (reference sequence). CDR3 in amino acids: CASSQATSGGYEQYF. DNA for the CDR3: TGTGCCAGCAGCCAAGCGACTAGCGGGGGCTACGAGCAGTACTTC.

J is TRBJ1-6 and V is TRBV6-5; 7 positions match TRBD1. The CDR3 is 16 residues long. After removal of 4 bases from V and 7 bases from J, the junction contained 10 bases not matched to a gene. Germline V lookup: CDR1 MNHEY, CDR2 SVGAGI. The CDR3 sequence: CASSLSFGTANSPLHF. The CDR3 coding sequence is TGTGCCAGCAGTTTGTCTTTCGGGACAGCCAATTCACCCCTCCACTTT.

The gene calls are TRBV6-5 and TRBJ2-6; unclear D gene. The CDR3 is 16 residues long. V was cut by 0 bases and J by 1 base, with 7 bases left in between. Looked up from germline, CDR1 is MNHEY and CDR2 is SVGAGI. CDR3 region: CASSYSEASGANVLTF. CDR3 coding DNA: TGTGCCAGCAGTTACTCAGAAGCTTCTGGGGCCAACGTCCTGACTTTC.

The chain links TRBV25-1 to TRBJ2-7; possible D gene TRBD2, 5 bases. CDR1 and CDR2 (germline): MGHDK, SYGVNS. The CDR3 runs to 18 residues. V lost 4 bases to trimming and J lost 0 bases, with 22 bases between them. The CDR3 reads CASSGTSRADDLSYEQYF. The CDR3 DNA is TGTGCCAGCAGTGGAACTTCAAGAGCGGACGACCTCTCCTACGAGCAGTACTTC.

This chain uses TRBV6-8 with TRBJ1-3; 7 nucleotides line up with TRBD1. The CDR3 runs 16 residues. Germline V lookup: CDR1 MNHGY, CDR2 SAAAGT. The J segment lost 0 bases and the V segment lost 4 bases, leaving 6 bases of the junction unmatched. The DNA of the CDR3 is TGTGCCAGCAGTTCTGAAGACAGGGCCTCTGGAAACACCATATATTTT. It codes for CASSSEDRASGNTIYF.

The genes are TRBV5-1 and TRBJ1-3; TRBD1 might be the D (6 bases). In germline, CDR1 is SGHRS, CDR2 YFSETQ. This CDR3 is built from 15 residues. V was cut by 4 bases and J by 2 bases, with 13 bases left in between. The CDR3 DNA reads TGCGCCAGCAGCACTTCAGGGGCCCCTGGAAACACCATATATTTT. Protein sequence: CASSTSGAPGNTIYF.

The V gene is TRBV5-4, the J gene TRBJ1-1; 11 bases match TRBD1. Germline V gives CDR1 SGHNT, CDR2 YYREEE (reference sequence). The CDR3 has 15 amino acids. With V trimmed by 3 bases and J by 3 bases, 4 bases remained unmatched. In DNA, the CDR3 is TGTGCCAGCAGCTCCCCGGGACAGGGGGACACTGAAGCTTTCTTT. Protein: CASSSPGQGDTEAFF.

This chain uses TRBV7-8 with TRBJ1-2; possibly TRBD1 for D (5 bases). V lost 1 base and J lost 4, with 10 bases in between. The CDR3 has 14 amino acids. Germline CDR1 SGHVS, CDR2 FQNEAQ. This CDR3 is CASSLVFDSYGYTF. CDR3 coding DNA: TGTGCCAGCAGCTTAGTATTTGACAGCTATGGCTACACCTTC.

The chain is built from TRBV28 and TRBJ1-2; 8 bases match TRBD1. The ends lost 4 bases at V and 4 bases at J; junction bases unmatched: 5. This CDR3 spans 14 amino acids. Germline loops: CDR1 MDHEN, CDR2 SYDVKM. CDR3: CASSSTTGAYGYTF. CDR3 coding DNA: TGTGCCAGCAGTTCAACGACAGGGGCCTATGGCTACACCTTC.